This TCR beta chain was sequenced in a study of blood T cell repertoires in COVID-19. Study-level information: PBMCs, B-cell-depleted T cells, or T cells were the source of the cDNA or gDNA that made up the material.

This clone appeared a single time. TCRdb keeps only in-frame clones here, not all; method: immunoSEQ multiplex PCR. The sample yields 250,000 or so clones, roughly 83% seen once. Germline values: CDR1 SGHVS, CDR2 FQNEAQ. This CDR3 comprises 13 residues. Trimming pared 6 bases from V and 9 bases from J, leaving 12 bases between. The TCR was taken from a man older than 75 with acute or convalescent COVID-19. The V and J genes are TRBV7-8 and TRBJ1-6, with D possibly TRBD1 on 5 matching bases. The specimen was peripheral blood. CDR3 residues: CASRAQGSSPLHF. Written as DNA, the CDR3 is TGTGCCAGCAGGGCCCAGGGCAGTTCACCCCTCCACTTT.